The TCR beta chain described here comes from a study of blood T cell repertoires in COVID-19. Study-level information: Acute and convalescent COVID-19 samples came from the United States, Italy and Spain. T cells, B-cell-depleted T cells, or PBMCs provided the cDNA or gDNA that served as material.

Trimming left V 11 bases short and J 0 bases short, with 13 bases between. The CDR3 runs 13 residues. Generated by immunoSEQ multiplex PCR, the TCRdb table keeps only in-frame clones and is missing some. The sample has just under 350,000 clones, around nine tenths seen once; the top ten hold less than 3.5%. The sample consisted of peripheral blood. The V and J genes are TRBV12-3 or TRBV12-4 and TRBJ1-1; D is unresolved. The sequence was collected from a woman in her late teens or twenties who had recovered from COVID-19. The CDR3 reads CAPGGHLNTEAFF. CDR3 sequence (DNA): TGTGCCCCCGGCGGCCACCTGAACACTGAAGCTTTCTTT.